This T cell receptor (beta chain) was documented in a study of cytomegalovirus exposure and HLA in healthy donors. Study-wide findings and caveats: It was assumed in the presence/absence analyses that sequencing depth was roughly uniform across donors. A few V segments could not be told apart, such as TRBV6-2 and TRBV6-3, and were left out.

PCR was performed using 60 Vbeta and 13 Jbeta primers. The method was immunoSEQ multiplex PCR; TCRdb's version includes in-frame clones alone and lacks a portion of them. This sample has 80,000 to 95,000 clones, with 60% to 80% found just once. The CDR3 is made up of 16 amino acids. V shed 0 bases and J 1 base; nucleotides not matched to a gene: 4. Germline-derived CDR1 and CDR2 are SGHRS and YFSETQ. On this clone itself: Its specificity is unknown.

V gene TRBV5-1 combines with J gene TRBJ1-1; 9 bases line up with TRBD1. Sequenced input: PBMCs. The source of this sequence is a woman in her thirties in good health and CMV-seronegative. CDR3 region: CASSLAYRGRNTEAFF. CDR3 coding DNA: TGCGCCAGCAGCTTGGCCTACAGGGGGCGGAACACTGAAGCTTTCTTT.